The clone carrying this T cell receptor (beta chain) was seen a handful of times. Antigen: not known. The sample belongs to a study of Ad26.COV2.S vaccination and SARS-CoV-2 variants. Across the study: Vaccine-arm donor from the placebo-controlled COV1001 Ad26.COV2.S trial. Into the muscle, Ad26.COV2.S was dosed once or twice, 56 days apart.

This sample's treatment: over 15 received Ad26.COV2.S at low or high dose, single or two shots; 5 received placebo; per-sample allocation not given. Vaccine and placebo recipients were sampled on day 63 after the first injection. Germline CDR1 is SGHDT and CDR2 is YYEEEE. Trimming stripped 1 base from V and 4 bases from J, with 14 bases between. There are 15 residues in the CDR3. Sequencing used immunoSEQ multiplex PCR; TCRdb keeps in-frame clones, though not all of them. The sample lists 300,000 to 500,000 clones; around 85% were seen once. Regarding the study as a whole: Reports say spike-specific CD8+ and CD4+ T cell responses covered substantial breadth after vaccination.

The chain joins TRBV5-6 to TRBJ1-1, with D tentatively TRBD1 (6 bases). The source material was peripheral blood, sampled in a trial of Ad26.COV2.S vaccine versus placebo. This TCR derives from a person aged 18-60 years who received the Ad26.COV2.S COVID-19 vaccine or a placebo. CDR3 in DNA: TGTGCCAGCAGCTTGTGGGGGGCCAGGGGCACTGAAGCTTTCTTT. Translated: CASSLWGARGTEAFF.